This T cell receptor (beta chain) emerged from a study of OX40 agonist ivuxolimab in advanced cancers. Profiled with immunoSEQ multiplex PCR; TCRdb holds only in-frame clones, not every one. The table records 60,000 to 80,000 clones, 81% of them present only once. V was pared by 2 bases and J by 2 bases, with 9 bases between. There are 14 residues in the CDR3. Germline loops: CDR1 MNHNY, CDR2 SVGAGI (reference sequence). This specimen was CD4+ or CD8+ T cells sorted from blood, taken in a trial of the OX40 agonist ivuxolimab. The gene calls are TRBV6-6 and TRBJ1-2; TRBD1 might be the D (5 bases). This receptor was taken from an adult with an advanced solid tumor such as melanoma, head and neck, liver or kidney cancer. DNA for the CDR3: TGTGCCAGCAGTTACATGACAGTGAACTATGGCTACACCTTC. The encoded protein is CASSYMTVNYGYTF.